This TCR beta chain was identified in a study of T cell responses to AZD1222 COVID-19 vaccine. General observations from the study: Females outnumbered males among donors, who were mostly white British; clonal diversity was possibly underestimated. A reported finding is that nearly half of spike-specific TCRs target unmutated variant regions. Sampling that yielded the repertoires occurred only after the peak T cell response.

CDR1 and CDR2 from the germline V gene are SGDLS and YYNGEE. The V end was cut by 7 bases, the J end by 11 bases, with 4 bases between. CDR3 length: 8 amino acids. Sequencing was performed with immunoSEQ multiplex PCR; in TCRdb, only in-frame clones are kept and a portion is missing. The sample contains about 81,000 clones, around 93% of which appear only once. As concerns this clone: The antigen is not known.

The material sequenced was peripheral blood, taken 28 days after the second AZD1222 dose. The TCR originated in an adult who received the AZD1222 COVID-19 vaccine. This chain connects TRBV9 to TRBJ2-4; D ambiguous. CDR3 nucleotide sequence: TGTGCCAGCGTAGTTCAGTACTTC. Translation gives CASVVQYF. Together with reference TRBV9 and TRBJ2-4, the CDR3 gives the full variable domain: DSGVTQTPKHLITATGQRVTLRCSPRSGDLSVYWYQQSLDQGLQFLIQYYNGEERAKGNILERFSAQQFPDLHSELNLSSLELGDSALYFCASVVQYFGAGTRLSVL.